One and the same sample provided the 28 T cell receptor beta chains below, sequenced in a study of T cell responses to AZD1222 COVID-19 vaccine. Only in-frame clones appear in the TCRdb table, and some are missing; sequencing was by immunoSEQ multiplex PCR. This table holds just under 80,000 clones, about 92% found once. The source material was peripheral blood, sampled 28 days after the second AZD1222 dose. These receptors were collected from an adult who received the AZD1222 COVID-19 vaccine.

V usage is TRBV29-1 and J usage is TRBJ1-2, with 10 bases aligning to TRBD1. This CDR3 is built from 15 residues. Germline values: CDR1 SQVTM, CDR2 ANQGSEA. V trimming: 4 bases; J trimming: 7 bases; junction bases outside the gene matches: 12. As DNA, the CDR3 is TGCAGCGTTGTTTATTGGGACAGGGGCTATTTTGGCTACACCTTC. This gives the protein CSVVYWDRGYFGYTF.

The rearrangement uses TRBV6-2 or TRBV6-3 and TRBJ2-4, with D tentatively TRBD2 (6 bases). Germline V gene lookup returns CDR1 MNHEY and CDR2 SVGEGT. Trimming took 0 bases from V and 2 from J, leaving 11 bases between them. This CDR3 is 16 amino acids long. The CDR3: CASSYSASESKNIQYF. CDR3 coding DNA: TGTGCCAGCAGTTACTCCGCTAGCGAGTCCAAAAACATTCAGTACTTC.

This sequence joins TRBV15 and TRBJ1-5; 9 bases agree with TRBD1. Germline values: CDR1 LNHNV, CDR2 YYDKDF (reference sequence). This CDR3 has 14 residues. With 2 bases clipped from V and 11 bases from J, the junction kept 7 bases outside the gene matches. The CDR3 region is CATSRSTGGSAQHF. The CDR3 region has the DNA TGTGCCACCAGCAGAAGCACAGGGGGCTCGGCCCAGCATTTT.

The V and J genes are TRBV12-2 and TRBJ2-2; the D segment call TRBD2 is taken from the table without a DNA check. TRBV12-2 is a recognized pseudogene. The CDR3 spans 16 residues. The chain's CDR3 is CASRLGEGDVPGELFF. For the CDR3, the DNA is TGTGCAAGTCGCTTAGGAGAGGGCGACGTCCCCGGGGAGCTGTTTTTT.

The chain couples TRBV24-1 to TRBJ2-3; 9 bases are a match to TRBD2. The CDR3 covers 18 residues. The V gene end was trimmed by 5 bases and the J gene end by 1 base; junction bases not matched to a gene: 12. Germline CDR1 and CDR2: KGHDR and SFDVKD. The chain's CDR3 is CATSVPAGREGGTDTQYF. The CDR3 bases are TGTGCCACCAGTGTCCCTGCGGGGCGGGAGGGCGGCACAGATACGCAGTATTTT.

This chain links TRBV5-1 with TRBJ1-2; 7 bases match TRBD1. The trim removed 4 bases at V and 8 bases at J, leaving 20 bases unmatched. The CDR3 runs 17 residues. CDR1 SGHRS and CDR2 YFSETQ come from the germline V gene. The CDR3 here is CASSPRQGLNTPSGYTF. In DNA, the CDR3 is TGCGCCAGCAGCCCCAGACAGGGCCTCAATACCCCTTCGGGCTACACCTTC. The complete variable domain, with remaining parts taken from reference TRBV5-1 and TRBJ1-2, reads KAGVTQTPRYLIKTRGQQVTLSCSPISGHRSVSWYQQTPGQGLQFLFEYFSETQRNKGNFPGRFSGRQFSNSRSEMNVSTLELGDSALYLCASSPRQGLNTPSGYTFGSGTRLTVV.

This clone showed up just once. The gene calls are TRBV11-2 and TRBJ2-1; D unclear. The CDR3 spans 12 residues. V was trimmed by 5 bases and J by 6 bases, leaving 8 bases between them. Germline V gives CDR1 SGHAT, CDR2 FQNNGV. CDR3 DNA sequence: TGTGCCAGCAGCCGCCGCAGCAATGAGCAGTTCTTC. Protein sequence: CASSRRSNEQFF. Supplemented by reference TRBV11-2 and TRBJ2-1, the full variable domain reads EAGVAQSPRYKIIEKRQSVAFWCNPISGHATLYWYQQILGQGPKLLIQFQNNGVVDDSQLPKDRFSAERLKGVDSTLKIQPAKLEDSAVYLCASSRRSNEQFFGPGTRLTVL.

This clone was picked up one time. The chain employs TRBV6-2 or TRBV6-3 and TRBJ1-3; the D is unclear. Germline loops: CDR1 MNHEY, CDR2 SVGEGT. Trimming shortened V by 6 bases and J by 4 bases, and 13 bases separated the two germline ends. This CDR3 has 14 amino acids. The chain's CDR3 is CASSLLRTGNTIYF. The DNA of the CDR3 is TGTGCCAGCAGCCTACTCCGAACAGGAAACACCATATATTTT.

This chain uses TRBV5-4 with TRBJ1-1; the D is unclear. V was shortened by 4 bases and J by 2 bases, with 15 bases between the two germline ends. Germline V CDR1 and CDR2: SGHNT, YYREEE (reference sequence). The CDR3 length is 15 residues. The CDR3 is CASSPQGGGNTEAFF. CDR3 nucleotides: TGTGCCAGCAGCCCCCAAGGTGGTGGAAACACTGAAGCTTTCTTT.

This sequence joins TRBV2 and TRBJ1-2; D remains unclear. CDR3 length: 14 amino acids. In germline, CDR1 is SNHLY, CDR2 FYNNEI. V shed 2 bases and J shed 4 bases, with 11 bases lying between them. The CDR3 DNA sequence: TGTGCCAGCAGTGAAAGACCGGAAATCTATGGCTACACCTTC. Encoded protein: CASSERPEIYGYTF. Looking up the rest from reference TRBV2 and TRBJ1-2 gives the full variable domain: EPEVTQTPSHQVTQMGQEVILRCVPISNHLYFYWYRQILGQKVEFLVSFYNNEISEKSEIFDDQFSVERPDGSNFTLKIRSTKLEDSAMYFCASSERPEIYGYTFGSGTRLTVV.

The V gene is TRBV12-3 or TRBV12-4, the J gene TRBJ1-6; no firm D call. CDR3 length: 12 residues. Trimming pared 5 bases from V and 10 bases from J, leaving 9 bases between. CDR3 region: CASSVSGSPLHF. CDR3 bases: TGTGCCAGCAGTGTCAGTGGATCACCCCTCCACTTT.

The chain is built from TRBV25-1 and TRBJ1-2; a possible D gene is TRBD1 (5 bases). Germline V gives CDR1 MGHDK, CDR2 SYGVNS. The CDR3 sequence is 13 residues long. The V end was cut by 7 bases, the J end by 2 bases, with 11 bases between. In DNA form, the CDR3 reads TGTGCCAGCACCGACCCAGGGAACTATGGCTACACCTTC. This codes for CASTDPGNYGYTF.

CDR3 DNA sequence: TGTGCCAGCAGCTTAGTCGGCGGGGCGGCCTACGAGCAGTACTTC. This encodes CASSLVGGAAYEQYF. This sequence joins TRBV11-3 and TRBJ2-7, with D perhaps TRBD2 (6 bases). The CDR3 has 15 amino acids. The V and J ends lost 1 base and 2 bases respectively, with 12 bases between them. Per the germline V gene, CDR1 is SGHNT and CDR2 is YENEEA.

The chain has TRBV27 and TRBJ2-7, with D possibly matching TRBD2 (6 bases). Trimming pared 8 bases from V and 3 bases from J, leaving 14 bases between. The germline gives CDR1 MNHEY, CDR2 SMNVEV (reference sequence). The length of the CDR3 is 13 residues. CDR3 bases: TGTGCCAGCGCCGGGGGTACGGGCTACGAGCAGTACTTC. This gives the protein CASAGGTGYEQYF.

The chain uses TRBV6-2 or TRBV6-3 and TRBJ1-1; maybe TRBD1 (5 bases). CDR1 MNHEY and CDR2 SVGEGT come from the germline V gene. This CDR3 is built from 12 residues. V was pared by 6 bases and J by 8 bases, with 13 bases between. The CDR3 DNA follows: TGTGCCAGCAGCCAGGGACTTCAGGAAGCTTTCTTT. This encodes CASSQGLQEAFF.

The V and J genes are TRBV5-1 and TRBJ2-5, with D tentatively TRBD1 or TRBD2 (5 bases each). Germline V gives CDR1 SGHRS, CDR2 YFSETQ. This CDR3 has 15 amino acids. V lost 0 bases and J lost 3, with 12 bases in between. CDR3 region: CASSLEGPLKETQYF. CDR3 coding DNA: TGCGCCAGCAGCTTGGAGGGACCCCTAAAAGAGACCCAGTACTTC.

The chain recombines TRBV2 with TRBJ2-3; D tentatively fits TRBD1 or TRBD2 (5 bases each). The V and J ends lost 5 bases and 2 bases respectively, with 17 bases between them. The CDR3 totals 16 residues. CDR1 SNHLY and CDR2 FYNNEI come from the germline V gene. The CDR3 nucleotides read TGTGCCAGCAGTTTTCCGGGACCCCCTCCCACAGATACGCAGTATTTT. Translation gives CASSFPGPPPTDTQYF.

The chain couples TRBV10-3 to TRBJ2-5, with a possible D match to TRBD2 (6 bases). Looked up from germline, CDR1 is ENHRY and CDR2 is SYGVKD. The V gene lost 0 bases and the J gene lost 4 bases, with 12 bases spanning the gap. The CDR3 extends over 15 amino acids. The CDR3 bases are TGTGCCATCAGTGAGTCGTTGGAGGGAAGAGAGACCCAGTACTTC. Its translation is CAISESLEGRETQYF.

This clone was recorded once. The V gene is TRBV19, the J gene TRBJ1-2; a weak D match, TRBD1 (6 bases). The CDR3 has 14 residues. V lost 6 bases, J lost 8 bases, and 19 bases lay in between. Germline values: CDR1 LNHDA, CDR2 SQIVND (reference sequence). The CDR3 reads CASSLSQGYGGYTF. CDR3 DNA sequence: TGTGCCAGTAGCCTTTCACAGGGCTATGGGGGCTACACCTTC.

This sequence joins TRBV21-1 and TRBJ1-5. TRBV21-1 is an annotated pseudogene. The CDR3 spans 12 residues. CDR3 protein: CARPGGHQPQHF. CDR3 bases: TGTGCCAGACCGGGGGGGCATCAGCCCCAGCATTTT.

V usage is TRBV18 and J usage is TRBJ2-7; D gene uncertain. The CDR3 sequence is 11 residues long. Germline CDR1 is KGHSH and CDR2 is LQKENI. With 2 bases removed from V and 5 bases from J, the gap between germline ends came to 4 bases. The CDR3 nucleotides are TGTGCCAGCTCACCAGCCCACGAGCAGTACTTC. It codes for CASSPAHEQYF.

V usage is TRBV11-2 and J usage is TRBJ1-1, with D possibly TRBD1 on 6 matching bases. This CDR3 spans 13 amino acids. The V and J ends lost 7 bases and 3 bases respectively, with 12 bases between them. The V gene's germline CDR1 is SGHAT and CDR2 FQNNGV. CDR3 sequence: CASTPGGHTEAFF. The CDR3, as DNA: TGTGCCAGCACCCCTGGGGGCCACACTGAAGCTTTCTTT. Looking up the rest from reference TRBV11-2 and TRBJ1-1 gives the full variable domain: EAGVAQSPRYKIIEKRQSVAFWCNPISGHATLYWYQQILGQGPKLLIQFQNNGVVDDSQLPKDRFSAERLKGVDSTLKIQPAKLEDSAVYLCASTPGGHTEAFFGQGTRLTVV.

This chain uses TRBV27 with TRBJ1-2; TRBD1 might be the D (6 bases). Trimming took off 3 bases at V and 1 base at J, with 21 bases between the two ends. Germline CDR1 reads MNHEY; CDR2 reads SMNVEV (reference sequence). This CDR3 spans 18 amino acids. The CDR3 DNA reads TGTGCCAGCAGTTTTTACGGGGGCGCGGGTACCGTTAACTATGGCTACACCTTC. Translation gives CASSFYGGAGTVNYGYTF.

The chain carries TRBV24-1 and TRBJ1-2; TRBD1 might be the D (5 bases). Trimming cost V 5 bases and J 0 bases, with 12 bases left between them. This CDR3 is built from 15 residues. Germline CDR1 KGHDR, CDR2 SFDVKD. The CDR3 protein is CATSGGRTSNYGYTF. The CDR3 region has the DNA TGTGCCACCAGTGGGGGACGGACTTCTAACTATGGCTACACCTTC.

This sequence joins TRBV3-1 (or the pseudogene TRBV3-2) and TRBJ1-5; D unclear. Trimming stripped 0 bases from V and 4 bases from J, with 4 bases between. The CDR3 sequence is 13 residues long. Looked up from germline, CDR1 is LGHDT and CDR2 is YNNKEL (reference sequence). The CDR3 DNA sequence: TGTGCCAGCAGCCAAGATGGGAATCAGCCCCAGCATTTT. This gives the protein CASSQDGNQPQHF.

The chain recombines TRBV6-2 or TRBV6-3 with TRBJ2-6; D is undetermined. Trimming left V 0 bases short and J 0 bases short, with 9 bases between. Germline V gene lookup returns CDR1 MNHEY and CDR2 SVGEGT. The length of the CDR3 is 17 residues. CDR3 in DNA: TGTGCCAGCAGTTACTCGTCCCCTTCCTCTGGGGCCAACGTCCTGACTTTC. Translation: CASSYSSPSSGANVLTF.

The V gene is TRBV9, the J gene TRBJ1-1; 7 positions agree with TRBD1. V lost 4 bases and J lost 2; bases outside the gene matches: 2. This CDR3 comprises 13 residues. Looked up from germline, CDR1 is SGDLS and CDR2 is YYNGEE. CDR3 residues: CASSWDRNTEAFF. CDR3 in DNA: TGTGCCAGCAGCTGGGACAGAAACACTGAAGCTTTCTTT.

The gene calls are TRBV19 and TRBJ2-5; possible D gene TRBD1, 5 bases. The V end was cut by 2 bases, the J end by 2 bases, with 24 bases between. The CDR3 is made up of 19 amino acids. Germline V lookup: CDR1 LNHDA, CDR2 SQIVND (reference sequence). The DNA of the CDR3 is TGTGCCAGTAGTATAAGGCATACAGGAGACCGACCACGGCAAGAGACCCAGTACTTC. This codes for CASSIRHTGDRPRQETQYF.